One sample yielded the 14 T cell receptor beta chains listed below, sequenced in a study of CD8 T cells in Susac syndrome. The RNA, 0.5 to 1 ug, was put through reverse transcription using random hexamers. TCRdb recomputed calls from the immunoSEQ multiplex PCR reads with MiXCR, one row per CDR3 protein. Here the sample spans some 22,000 distinct CDR3 sequences, 85% to 95% being singletons. Input material: CD8+ T cells from PBMCs. These TCRs come from a human donor in good health.

Comment on this clonotype: Compared with germline, one end of the junction differs, possibly owing to a read error. The chain couples TRBV3-1 to TRBJ2-1; D uncertain. The length of the CDR3 is 15 residues. The germline CDR1 and CDR2 sequences are LGHDT and YNNKEL (reference sequence). The CDR3 nucleotides are TGTGCCAGCAGCCAAGTGGGGTCGAGGATGGATGAGCGGTTCTTC. This sequence encodes CASSQVGSRMDERFF.

This clonotype was seen a single time. The genes are TRBV4-3 and TRBJ2-7; TRBD1 aligns across 8 bases. The trim removed 4 bases at V and 3 bases at J, leaving 5 bases unmatched. The CDR3 is 14 residues long. Germline V lookup: CDR1 LGHNA, CDR2 YSLEER. The CDR3 loop reads CASSPQGTGYEQYF. The CDR3 DNA is TGCGCCAGCAGCCCCCAAGGGACAGGCTACGAGCAGTACTTC.

The chain is built from TRBV20-1 and TRBJ1-3; tentatively, D is TRBD1 (5 bases). Trimming removed 3 bases from V and 9 bases from J, with 21 bases in between. Germline V gene lookup returns CDR1 DFQATT and CDR2 SNEGSKA (reference sequence). The CDR3 spans 15 residues. CDR3: CSARGREVSAPTIYF. The CDR3 DNA follows: TGCAGTGCTAGGGGACGGGAAGTATCAGCTCCCACCATATATTTT.

The rearrangement links TRBV2 to TRBJ2-3; TRBD2 aligns across 11 bases. CDR3 length: 17 amino acids. The V and J ends lost 5 bases and 0 bases, in that order; junction bases with no gene match: 7. Germline CDR1 is SNHLY and CDR2 is FYNNEI. As DNA, the CDR3 is TGTGCCAGCAGTAAGAAGGGGACTAGCGGAAGCACAGATACGCAGTATTTT. Protein: CASSKKGTSGSTDTQYF.

The rearrangement uses TRBV9 and TRBJ2-7; D not resolved. V dropped 4 bases and J dropped 5 bases, with 10 bases sitting between them. The CDR3 contains 12 residues. Germline-derived CDR1 and CDR2 are SGDLS and YYNGEE. CDR3 in DNA: TGTGCCAGCAGCCCTCGTCCGGACGAGCAGTACTTC. Its protein is CASSPRPDEQYF.

The chain links TRBV14 to TRBJ2-3, with a weak D call TRBD1 (6 bases). This CDR3 region has 15 residues. The V end was cut by 3 bases, the J end by 2 bases, with 12 bases between. CDR1 and CDR2 (germline): SGHDN, FVKESK. The CDR3 DNA sequence: TGTGCCAGCAGCCAGGGGGACACAACCACAGATACGCAGTATTTT. It translates to CASSQGDTTTDTQYF. Full variable domain (missing parts from reference TRBV14 and TRBJ2-3): EAGVTQFPSHSVIEKGQTVTLRCDPISGHDNLYWYRRVMGKEIKFLLHFVKESKQDESGMPNNRFLAERTGGTYSTLKVQPAELEDSGVYFCASSQGDTTTDTQYFGPGTRLTVL.

The V and J genes are TRBV13 and TRBJ2-1; 15 bases fit TRBD2. V lost 5 bases and J lost 9; bases outside the gene matches: 14. The CDR3 contains 18 residues. Germline CDR1 is PRHDT and CDR2 is FYEKMQ (reference sequence). The chain's CDR3 is CASSLLLWTSGGVTEQFF. The CDR3 DNA follows: TGTGCCAGCAGCCTATTACTTTGGACTAGCGGGGGGGTCACTGAGCAGTTCTTC.

The CDR3 region is CASSLSGSRGLQETQYF. The CDR3 DNA follows: TGTGCCAGCAGCTTATCGGGGAGCAGGGGGCTCCAAGAGACCCAGTACTTC. This chain links TRBV13 with TRBJ2-5, with TRBD1 matching 8 bases. The CDR3 has 17 amino acids. Germline assignment: CDR1 PRHDT and CDR2 FYEKMQ (reference sequence). V shed 2 bases, J shed 1 base, and the junction held 9 bases outside the gene matches. The full variable domain, with the rest looked up from reference TRBV13 and TRBJ2-5, is AAGVIQSPRHLIKEKRETATLKCYPIPRHDTVYWYQQGPGQDPQFLISFYEKMQSDKGSIPDRFSAQQFSDYHSELNMSSLELGDSALYFCASSLSGSRGLQETQYFGPGTRLLVL.

This chain connects TRBV7-2 to TRBJ2-3, with TRBD1 matching 8 bases. V lost 5 bases, J lost 4 bases, and 5 bases stayed unmatched. Per germline, CDR1 SGHTA and CDR2 FQGNSA. CDR3 size: 14 residues. This CDR3 is CASSVRQGSDTQYF. The DNA of the CDR3 is TGTGCCAGCAGCGTAAGACAGGGGTCAGATACGCAGTATTTT.

The rearrangement links TRBV5-6 to TRBJ2-7, with 8 bases matching TRBD1. The V segment lost 4 bases and the J segment 4 bases; nucleotides outside the gene matches: 7. The germline V gene has CDR1 SGHDT and CDR2 YYEEEE. This CDR3 has 14 residues. CDR3 nucleotide sequence: TGTGCCAGCAGCACCCGGACAGGGTTGTACGAGCAGTACTTC. This sequence encodes CASSTRTGLYEQYF.

The rearrangement joins TRBV7-2 to TRBJ2-5, with 11 bases matching TRBD2. V was clipped by 1 base and J by 2 bases; unmatched bases: 3. The CDR3 is 16 residues long. CDR1 and CDR2 from the germline V gene are SGHTA and FQGNSA. DNA for the CDR3: TGTGCCAGCAGCTTAGTCAGGACTAGCGGGCAAGAGACCCAGTACTTC. Residues: CASSLVRTSGQETQYF.

CDR3 DNA: TGTGCCAGCAGCTTAGGGGGCGTGGGTGGCTACACCTTC. Amino acids: CASSLGGVGGYTF. The gene calls are TRBV7-2 and TRBJ1-2, with D maybe TRBD1 (5 bases). The CDR3 is made up of 13 amino acids. V was trimmed by 1 base and J by 7 bases, leaving 10 bases between them. The germline V gene has CDR1 SGHTA and CDR2 FQGNSA.

This chain connects TRBV7-9 to TRBJ1-1; no clear D gene. This CDR3 has 15 residues. In germline, CDR1 is SEHNR, CDR2 FQNEAQ (reference sequence). V dropped 4 bases and J dropped 0 bases, with 12 bases sitting between them. CDR3 loop: CASSSLPVMNTEAFF. DNA for the CDR3: TGTGCCAGCAGCTCCTTACCGGTGATGAACACTGAAGCTTTCTTT.

V and J are TRBV6-2 or TRBV6-3 and TRBJ1-5; D gene ambiguous. The V end lost 0 bases, the J end lost 7 bases, and 13 bases lay between the germline ends. This CDR3 is built from 15 residues. Germline lookup yields CDR1 MNHEY and CDR2 SVGEGT. DNA of the CDR3: TGTGCCAGCAGTTACTCCTTAGAAAAGGAACAGCCCCAGCATTTT. It specifies CASSYSLEKEQPQHF.